This TCR beta chain was recorded in a study of Ad26.COV2.S vaccination and SARS-CoV-2 variants (dated by TCRdb to about 2021). Describing the broader study: Vaccine-arm donors came from COV1001, a multicentre, randomized, double-blind, placebo-controlled phase I-IIa trial of Ad26.COV2.S in healthy adults. Dosing of Ad26.COV2.S was intramuscular, at either 5x10^10 or 1x10^11 viral particles, delivered as one shot or as two shots spaced 56 days apart. TCRbeta repertoire sequencing served as the tool for gauging how specific and how broad the SARS-CoV-2-reactive T cell receptors were following Ad26.COV2.S vaccination. A total of around 32 samples were included in the TCR-sequenced set, comprising roughly 19 Ad26.COV2.S vaccine recipients, 5 placebo recipients and 8 SARS-CoV-2 convalescent individuals. Trial participants were randomized into five groups of five, in which low-dose or high-dose Ad26.COV2.S was given once or twice, or placebo was given on both occasions. Blinding of investigators to trial group allocation was maintained during experiments and outcome assessment. Results the study describes overall, beyond this receptor: The study was not powered for comparison of responses between vaccine doses or regimens. Compared with placebo recipients, Ad26.COV2.S recipients showed higher spike-specific TCR breadth (P = 0.0014). After vaccination, substantial breadth of spike-specific CD8+ and CD4+ T cell responses was reported. The authors noted that total T cell responses may have been underestimated by the TCR breadth and depth analyses. Vaccine and placebo recipients had comparable non-spike TCR breadth, which fits with the vaccine containing only spike.

Regarding this clone: Its antigen is still unknown. There are no base qualities to consult, and no much larger clone falls within one base.

The immunoSEQ Assay was used to sequence TCRbeta CDR3 regions. After extraction, genomic DNA underwent amplification by bias-controlled multiplex PCR, followed by high-throughput sequencing. The original methods were these. To quantify the absolute abundance of each unique TCRbeta CDR3 region, sequences were collapsed and filtered. T cell fraction was estimated by normalizing TCRbeta template counts to usable DNA, which was measured by amplifying reference genes present in all nucleated cells. Repertoire TCRs were annotated as SARS-CoV-2-specific when V gene, CDR3 amino acid sequence and J gene were exactly matched to a known reactive TCR set. The reference SARS-CoV-2 TCR set was derived from MIRA and filtered for enrichment in COVID-19-positive ImmuneCODE repertoires, a step that removed public or cross-reactive TCRs. Using the MIRA antigens, annotated TCRs were further analysed by specific ORF or by position within an ORF. Breadth was defined as annotated unique rearrangements over total unique productive rearrangements; depth was the summed frequency of those rearrangements. TCR breadth was compared between groups using two-sided Wilcoxon rank-sum tests. Here the immuneACCESS table is served through TCRdb, limited to in-frame sequences with V and J called. Missing clones are a known gap in these copies; in checked studies unresolved V genes cover under half, and the rest lacks a known reason. The V and J calls and clone size come from that table; D and trimming were worked out from the DNA. Within this sample are 350,000 to 500,000 clones, with less than 95% of them counted one time only. The ten largest clones add up to less than 4.5% of the sample.

The treatment or condition label for this specimen denotes: approximately 18 received Ad26.COV2.S at low or high dose, single or two shots; about 5 received placebo; per-sample allocation not given. For vaccine and placebo recipients, the sequenced repertoires came from samples collected on day 63 after the first injection. In Cohort 1b, around 25 adults aged 18-55 years were enrolled at a single site in Boston, USA, between 29 July and 7 August 2020. Ad26.COV2.S was a replication-incompetent adenovirus type 26 vector that expressed a prefusion-stabilized SARS-CoV-2 spike protein derived from the original Wuhan strain. The specimen was peripheral blood, collected in a trial of Ad26.COV2.S vaccine versus placebo. This receptor was taken from a person aged 18 to 65 who received the Ad26.COV2.S COVID-19 vaccine or a placebo.

The CDR3 in this case is CASSLSPDYSNQPQHF. The bases read TGTGCCAGCAGCTTGTCTCCAGACTATAGCAATCAGCCCCAGCATTTT. The sequence is built from TRBV5-6 and TRBJ1-5, with the D gene too uncertain to name. V is shortened by 1 base, J by 0 bases, and the region joining them spans 11 bases. For CDR1 and CDR2, the germline V gene lists SGHDT and YYEEEE. The CDR3, cysteine through phenylalanine, is 16 amino acids long. Only the CDR3 region is kept as DNA, spanning 48 bases read in frame from base 1.